This T cell receptor beta chain derives from a study of response to subunit inactivated influenza vaccine (dated by TCRdb to the late 2010s). About the investigation overall: To follow how T cells responded to a trivalent subunit inactivated influenza vaccine, the researchers relied on deep quantitative profiling of the T cell receptor repertoire.

This clonotype has just a few counts. This receptor's antigen is unknown. Within one base of it there is no much larger clone, and no base qualities were kept. From a lookup of the germline V gene, CDR1 and CDR2 are SGHRS and YFSETQ. V is pruned by 5 bases and J by 3 bases, leaving 4 bases of the junction without a gene match. The CDR3 goes from the cysteine to the phenylalanine over 13 residues. The DNA shown is the 39-base CDR3, in frame from base 1. The receptor library was made with RT-PCR. TCRdb shows the sequencer as Illumina HiSeq 2500. TCRdb ran its own pipeline on the public reads, namely fastp trimming at Q25 and MiXCR clone calling, and kept in-frame beta chains. Rows with a matching CDR3 protein are joined into one entry that keeps the most common DNA and genes. Recorded for this sample are over 650,000 distinct CDR3 sequences; approximately 18% of them occurred a single time. The top ten constitute roughly 11% of the sample.

The investigation overall reported the following: It was suggested by the authors that each seasonal influenza vaccination may recruit only a limited number of new T cells.

The chain links TRBV5-1 with TRBJ1-1; the central 7 bases match TRBD1. This TCR derives from a man aged 45 to 65 who received an inactivated influenza vaccine. Donor details come from another sample of the same person, matched by shared clones. The sample was PBMCs from blood, taken 5 days after vaccination. CDR3 sequence: CASRSGQHTEAFF. The DNA is TGCGCCAGCAGATCGGGACAGCACACTGAAGCTTTCTTT.